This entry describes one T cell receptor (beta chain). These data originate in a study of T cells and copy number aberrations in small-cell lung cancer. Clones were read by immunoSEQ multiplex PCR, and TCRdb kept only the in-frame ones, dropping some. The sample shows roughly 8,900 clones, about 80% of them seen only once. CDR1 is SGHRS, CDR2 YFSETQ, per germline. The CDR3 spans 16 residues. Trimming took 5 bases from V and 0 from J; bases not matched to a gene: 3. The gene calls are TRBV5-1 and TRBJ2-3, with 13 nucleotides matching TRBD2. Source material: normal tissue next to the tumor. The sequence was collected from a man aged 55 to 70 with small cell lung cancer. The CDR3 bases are TGCGCCAGCAGGGGGACTAGCGGGACTAGCACAGATACGCAGTATTTT. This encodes CASRGTSGTSTDTQYF.